A selection of T cell receptor beta chains follows, all from one sample in a study of T cell changes during pregnancy in multiple sclerosis. Libraries were prepared by immunoSEQ multiplex PCR; TCRdb keeps only in-frame clonotypes and omits some of them. The sample carries tens of thousands of clones, roughly nine tenths recorded once. The sample was CD4+ T cells from peripheral blood mononuclear cells, taken in the third trimester of pregnancy. The receptors were gathered from a female donor in good health, enrolled as a control in a pregnancy study. Both conserved end residues are part of each CDR3. A D gene is named only where the DNA matches it firmly. Some rows have no size entry. The others give once, few or many, or a class for an expanded clone.

j_gene | d_gene | abundance | v_gene | CDR3aa | CDR3nt
TRBJ2-2 | NA | NA | TRBV7-3 | CASSPNGFDSTGELFF | TGTGCCAGCAGCCCAAACGGGTTCGACAGCACCGGGGAGCTGTTTTTT
TRBJ1-1 | TRBD1 | NA | TRBV4-3 | CASSQDTGTGILNTEAFF | TGCGCCAGCAGCCAAGATACGGGGACAGGGATCCTTAACACTGAAGCTTTCTTT
TRBJ2-7 | NA | NA | TRBV11-2 | CASSFLGQTGGEQYF | TGTGCCAGCAGCTTCTTAGGACAGACTGGGGGCGAGCAGTACTTC
TRBJ2-1 | NA | NA | TRBV5-1 | CASSSVVVQAGEQFF | TGCGCCAGCAGCTCGGTCGTGGTCCAGGCTGGTGAGCAGTTCTTC
TRBJ2-1 | NA | NA | TRBV5-1 | CASSLPSQRFGSNEQFF | TGCGCCAGCAGCTTGCCCTCCCAGCGATTTGGGTCGAATGAGCAGTTCTTC
TRBJ2-2 | NA | NA | TRBV5-1 | CASSLAGDTGELFF | TGCGCCAGCAGCTTGGCAGGGGACACCGGGGAGCTGTTTTTT
TRBJ2-7 | NA | few | TRBV19 | CASSINSGYEQYF | TGTGCCAGTAGTATTAACTCCGGCTACGAGCAGTACTTC
TRBJ2-4 | NA | once | TRBV28 | CASNGAKNIQYF | TGTGCCAGCAACGGAGCCAAAAACATTCAGTACTTC
TRBJ1-4 | NA | NA | TRBV5-1 | CASSDGGLEKLFF | TGCGCCAGCAGCGACGGAGGATTGGAAAAACTGTTTTTT
TRBJ2-2 | NA | NA | TRBV5-1 | CASTLSRGTVTGELFF | TGCGCCAGCACCTTGAGTCGGGGTACGGTCACCGGGGAGCTGTTTTTT
TRBJ2-1 | TRBD2 | NA | TRBV4-2 | CASSHSTSGDYNEQFF | TGTGCCAGCAGCCACTCGACTAGCGGAGATTACAATGAGCAGTTCTTC